The sample holds a few counts of the clone carrying this T cell receptor beta chain. The antigen remains undetermined. The source of the sample is a study of molecular identifiers for immune sequencing clone quantification. A single record per CDR3 protein comes from TCRdb applying MiXCR to the PCR reads. This sample has about half a million distinct CDR3 sequences, with roughly 26% found just once. Study findings and constraints: In CMV-specific effectors, clones above 20 copies held over 98% of molecules; naive, under 1%.

The V gene's germline CDR1 is WNHNN and CDR2 SYGVQD (reference sequence). The CDR3 sequence is 13 residues long. V gave up 3 bases and J gave up 1 base, with 3 bases separating them. The sequenced sample consisted of naive CD8+ T cells from blood, with Jurkat cell RNA spiked in. Subset denoted: FACS-sorted CD8+CD4-CCR7+CD45RA+ naive T cells. This receptor was identified in a human donor in good health. Some libraries in this study had Jurkat cell RNA spiked in. The J gene is TRBJ2-2, the V gene TRBV10-1; D is uncertain. CDR3 residues: CASSDMNTGELFF. DNA of the CDR3: TGCGCCAGCAGTGATATGAACACCGGGGAGCTGTTTTTT.